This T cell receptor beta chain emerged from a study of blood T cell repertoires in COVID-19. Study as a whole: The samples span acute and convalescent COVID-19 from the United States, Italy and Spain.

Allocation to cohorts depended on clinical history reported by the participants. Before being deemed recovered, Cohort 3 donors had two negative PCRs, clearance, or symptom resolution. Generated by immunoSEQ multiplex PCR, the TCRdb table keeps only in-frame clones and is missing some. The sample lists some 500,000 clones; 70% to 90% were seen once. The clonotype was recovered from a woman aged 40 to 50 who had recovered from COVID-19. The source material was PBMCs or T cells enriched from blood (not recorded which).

CDR3 DNA: TGTGCCAGCAGTACAATACCCCTCCCCGACAGTCACGAGCAGTACTTC. It is translated as CASSTIPLPDSHEQYF. The V gene is TRBV27, the J gene TRBJ2-7; the D gene is possibly TRBD1 (5 bases). V lost 5 bases and J 5 bases, leaving 22 bases between the germline ends. This CDR3 spans 16 amino acids. The germline CDR1 and CDR2 sequences are MNHEY and SMNVEV (reference sequence).